This T cell receptor beta chain originates from a study of blood T cell repertoires in COVID-19. Study-wide context: Italy, Spain and the United States were the sources of the convalescent and acute COVID-19 samples. In each case, the material was cDNA or gDNA derived from T cells, B-cell-depleted T cells, or PBMCs.

Original methodology: For nucleated cells, counts were estimated from reference gene primer amplification. Repertoires were generated with immunoSEQ multiplex PCR, while TCRdb's copy carries only in-frame clones and drops some. V and J calls and clone size are copied from that table; D and trimming were computed from the DNA. The sample lists 150,000 or so clones, 88% seen once, with roughly 24% in the top ten. CDR3 length: 13 amino acids. Deletions cut 8 bases from V and 9 bases from J, with 17 bases between. CDR1 MNHEY and CDR2 SVGAGI come from the germline V gene. This TCR came from a man in his sixties with acute or convalescent COVID-19. Sequenced: peripheral blood. The V gene is TRBV6-5, the J gene TRBJ2-1; tentatively, D is TRBD2 (5 bases). CDR3 sequence (DNA): TGTGCCAGCGAAAAGGCCAGCGGACTTGAGCAGTTCTTC. The encoded protein is CASEKASGLEQFF.